One and the same sample provided the 21 T cell receptor beta chains below, sequenced in a study of cytomegalovirus exposure and HLA in healthy donors. Profiled with immunoSEQ multiplex PCR; TCRdb holds only in-frame clones, not every one. The table includes a few hundred thousand clones, 70% to 90% detected once. The sequenced material came from PBMCs. The receptors shown here come from a young woman in good health and CMV-seronegative.

The chain uses TRBV11-2 and TRBJ1-2, with 7 positions matching TRBD1. The CDR3 runs 16 residues. V shed 0 bases, J shed 8 bases, and the junction held 12 bases outside the gene matches. Germline CDR1 SGHAT, CDR2 FQNNGV. The CDR3 bases are TGTGCCAGCAGCTTAGAGACTGCGGCAGGGGGGAGGGGCTACACCTTC. Protein product: CASSLETAAGGRGYTF.

This chain joins TRBV5-1 and TRBJ2-5; the match to TRBD1 covers 7 bases. The CDR3 is 14 residues long. V lost 4 bases and J lost 2; bases outside the gene matches: 5. CDR1 SGHRS and CDR2 YFSETQ come from the germline V gene. As DNA, the CDR3 is TGCGCCAGCAGCGGGGGACAGTTACAAGAGACCCAGTACTTC. It specifies CASSGGQLQETQYF. The variable domain in full, completed from reference TRBV5-1 and TRBJ2-5, reads KAGVTQTPRYLIKTRGQQVTLSCSPISGHRSVSWYQQTPGQGLQFLFEYFSETQRNKGNFPGRFSGRQFSNSRSEMNVSTLELGDSALYLCASSGGQLQETQYFGPGTRLLVL.

This chain uses TRBV5-1 with TRBJ1-1; 8 bases are a match to TRBD1. The CDR3 length is 16 residues. The germline V gene encodes CDR1 SGHRS and CDR2 YFSETQ. The ends lost 4 bases at V and 4 bases at J; junction bases unmatched: 12. CDR3 coding DNA: TGCGCCAGCAGCCTTAGACAGGGGAGGGCGGGCACTGAAGCTTTCTTT. It encodes CASSLRQGRAGTEAFF.

V and J are TRBV5-6 and TRBJ2-5; the match to TRBD1 covers 10 bases. Trimming at V came to 4 bases and at J to 2 bases, leaving 5 bases not matched to a gene. The length of the CDR3 is 15 residues. Per germline, CDR1 SGHDT and CDR2 YYEEEE. The DNA of the CDR3 is TGTGCCAGCAGCGCGCGGACAGGGGGACAAGAGACCCAGTACTTC. It specifies CASSARTGGQETQYF.

J is TRBJ2-3 and V is TRBV28, with 7 bases fitting TRBD2. The V gene's germline CDR1 is MDHEN and CDR2 SYDVKM. After removal of 5 bases from V and 6 bases from J, the junction contained 5 bases not matched to a gene. The CDR3 sequence is 13 residues long. The CDR3: CASSLTGRDTQYF. The DNA for the CDR3 is TGTGCCAGCAGTCTTACCGGGAGGGATACGCAGTATTTT.

This chain joins TRBV6-1 and TRBJ1-2; 9 bases agree with TRBD1. Trimming at V came to 2 bases and at J to 10 bases, leaving 11 bases not matched to a gene. This CDR3 has 15 residues. Germline lookup yields CDR1 MNHNS and CDR2 SASEGT. The CDR3 loop is CASSEPGTGFGAYTF. The DNA of the CDR3 is TGTGCCAGCAGTGAACCCGGGACAGGGTTCGGCGCCTACACCTTC.

V and J are TRBV11-2 and TRBJ1-3; D unresolved. V lost 3 bases, J lost 1 base, and 4 bases lay in between. The CDR3 runs to 13 residues. Germline CDR1 is SGHAT and CDR2 is FQNNGV. CDR3 in DNA: TGTGCCAGCAGCTTCGAGTCTGGAAACACCATATATTTT. As protein: CASSFESGNTIYF.

The V and J genes are TRBV5-4 and TRBJ2-7; 10 nucleotides agree with TRBD2. The V segment lost 5 bases and the J segment 6 bases; nucleotides outside the gene matches: 5. The CDR3 length is 13 residues. The germline V gene has CDR1 SGHNT and CDR2 YYREEE (reference sequence). The CDR3 DNA reads TGTGCCAGCAGTGCCCTAGCGGGAGCCGAGCAGTACTTC. This gives the protein CASSALAGAEQYF.

The chain recombines TRBV28 with TRBJ1-5, with TRBD1 as a possible D gene (6 bases). The CDR3 is made up of 18 amino acids. Germline CDR1 is MDHEN and CDR2 is SYDVKM. Deletions cut 3 bases from V and 0 bases from J, with 18 bases between. CDR3 region: CASSFRKGRGPSNQPQHF. For the CDR3, the DNA is TGTGCCAGCAGTTTTAGGAAGGGCAGGGGCCCTAGCAATCAGCCCCAGCATTTT.

The rearrangement joins TRBV5-1 to TRBJ2-1, with 11 bases that match TRBD2. Germline trimming cut 4 bases from V and 5 bases from J; bases unmatched to any gene: 8. The CDR3 has 16 residues. The germline CDR1 and CDR2 sequences are SGHRS and YFSETQ. The CDR3 sequence: CASSRTVAGGNNEQFF. DNA of the CDR3: TGCGCCAGCAGCCGTACCGTAGCGGGAGGGAACAATGAGCAGTTCTTC.

The chain couples TRBV7-2 to TRBJ1-2; no clear D gene. Per the germline V gene, CDR1 is SGHTA and CDR2 is FQGNSA. The CDR3 consists of 13 residues. Trimming shortened V by 1 base and J by 0 bases, and 3 bases separated the two germline ends. This CDR3 is CASSLGANYGYTF. DNA of the CDR3: TGTGCCAGCAGCTTAGGAGCTAACTATGGCTACACCTTC.

This clone was detected only once. This rearrangement joins TRBV27 to TRBJ2-3; 11 bases line up with TRBD2. The CDR3 totals 16 residues. V shed 3 bases and J 4 bases; nucleotides not matched to a gene: 6. Germline lookup yields CDR1 MNHEY and CDR2 SMNVEV (reference sequence). The CDR3 bases are TGTGCCAGCAGTTTGCGTAGCGGGAGGGTCCCAGATACGCAGTATTTT. This translates into CASSLRSGRVPDTQYF.

V gene TRBV11-2 combines with J gene TRBJ2-7; the match to TRBD2 covers 7 bases. The V gene's germline CDR1 is SGHAT and CDR2 FQNNGV. V dropped 4 bases and J dropped 0; count of bases not matched to a gene: 9. The CDR3 spans 16 residues. CDR3 bases: TGTGCCAGCAGCTCGCCCACCGGGGGGATCTCCTACGAGCAGTACTTC. Translation: CASSSPTGGISYEQYF.

The rearrangement uses TRBV14 and TRBJ2-5, with a possible D match to TRBD2 (5 bases). Trimming pared 2 bases from V and 1 base from J, leaving 8 bases between. This CDR3 spans 14 amino acids. Germline loops: CDR1 SGHDN, CDR2 FVKESK. The CDR3 region has the DNA TGTGCCAGCAGCCAACGACGGGGCCAAGAGACCCAGTACTTC. It encodes CASSQRRGQETQYF.

This chain uses TRBV11-2 with TRBJ2-7; D remains unclear. This CDR3 is 12 amino acids long. Deletions cut 5 bases from V and 3 bases from J, with 8 bases between. Germline V gene lookup returns CDR1 SGHAT and CDR2 FQNNGV. CDR3 sequence (DNA): TGTGCCAGCAGCCGAGGCCGCTACGAGCAGTACTTC. The encoded protein is CASSRGRYEQYF.

This clone was seen a single time. This sequence joins TRBV5-1 and TRBJ1-5; 8 bases line up with TRBD1. This CDR3 spans 15 amino acids. V lost 0 bases to trimming and J lost 1 base; unmatched junction nucleotides: 0. Germline V CDR1 and CDR2: SGHRS, YFSETQ. In DNA form, the CDR3 reads TGCGCCAGCAGCTTGGCAGGGGGCAGCAATCAGCCCCAGCATTTT. It specifies CASSLAGGSNQPQHF.

The rearrangement joins TRBV27 to TRBJ2-7; 15 bases align to TRBD2. Trimming at V came to 6 bases and at J to 4 bases, leaving 1 base not matched to a gene. CDR3 length equals 14 residues. The V gene's germline CDR1 is MNHEY and CDR2 SMNVEV (reference sequence). This CDR3 reads CASRGLAGGYEQYF. The CDR3 nucleotides are TGTGCCAGCAGGGGACTAGCGGGAGGTTACGAGCAGTACTTC.

The V and J genes are TRBV5-4 and TRBJ2-1, with TRBD2 matching over 12 bases. Germline assignment: CDR1 SGHNT and CDR2 YYREEE (reference sequence). The CDR3 runs 15 residues. Germline trimming cut 5 bases from V and 4 bases from J; bases unmatched to any gene: 4. This CDR3 reads CASSLGLAGYNEQFF. CDR3 nucleotide sequence: TGTGCCAGCAGTCTAGGACTAGCGGGGTACAATGAGCAGTTCTTC.

In DNA form, the CDR3 reads TGTGCCAGCAGCTTGCTGAGGACTGGTCCCTACGAGCAGTACTTC. The encoded protein is CASSLLRTGPYEQYF. The J gene is TRBJ2-7, the V gene TRBV5-5; D is possibly TRBD2 (5 bases). The V end lost 1 base, the J end lost 2 bases, and 13 bases lay between the germline ends. The germline V gene encodes CDR1 SGHKS and CDR2 YYEKEE (reference sequence). The CDR3 sequence is 15 residues long.

As for this clone: Germline is not matched at one junction end, which may reflect a read error. The chain recombines TRBV7-7 with TRBJ2-2, with D hard to call. The CDR3 is 15 amino acids. Germline lookup yields CDR1 SSHAT and CDR2 FNYEAQ (reference sequence). CDR3 loop: CASSLRSGNTGELFF. The CDR3 region has the DNA TGTGCTAGCAGCTTACGCAGTGGGAACACCGGGGAGCTGTTTTTT.

This chain links TRBV7-9 with TRBJ2-5; 7 positions agree with TRBD2. CDR1 is SEHNR, CDR2 FQNEAQ, per germline (reference sequence). This CDR3 is built from 16 residues. V shed 5 bases, J shed 4 bases, and the junction held 13 bases outside the gene matches. CDR3 amino acids: CASSRGEGTRRETQYF. The CDR3 DNA is TGTGCCAGCAGCCGGGGGGAGGGGACCCGCCGAGAGACCCAGTACTTC.